This T cell receptor (beta chain) came from a study of shared clonotypes between healthy human individuals (dated by TCRdb to 2018 to 2020). Background on the whole study: A couple of women and a few men aged 18 to 49 years were included in the cohort. For each donor, three plates each were used for CD4 naive and CD4 memory, two plates were used for CD8 naive, and one plate was used for CD8 memory. The study deeply sequenced blood TCR repertoires of 5 or 6 healthy adults to estimate repertoire size and the extent of clonotype sharing between individuals. To increase sequencing depth and limit assay-specific biases, different laboratories used diverse techniques to prepare libraries and sequence TCR repertoires. Leukapheresis yielded between about 0.94 and 8.9 billion PBMCs per donor. The investigation overall reported the following: About 5% of naive CD4, more than 3% of naive CD8, approximately 2.2% of memory CD4, and around 0.4% of memory CD8 clonotypes were shared across a few donors. Sampling was restricted to blood, and TCR repertoires in tissue are likely to differ from TCR repertoires in blood. Even with the large sequencing depth, rarefaction of the sorted-subset datasets indicated that sequencing was incomplete. Because the study included only a small number of donors, the genetic and exposure-history diversity represented was limited. Compared with non-shared clonotypes, clonotypes shared by all four sorted-subset donors had higher generation probabilities. Naive subsets generally had larger estimated clonotype richness than memory subsets. Based on pairwise subsampling, the degree of clonotype sharing among donors was expected to be affected by sequencing depth.

The donors were healthy, HIV-negative adults with no recently reported acute infections or vaccinations. Every donor was a Caucasian adult living in Nashville, Tennessee, USA. CD4+ T cells were enriched through magnetic negative selection, after which naive cells were positively selected on CD45RA and the remaining negative fraction served as the memory subset. After blood collection by leukapheresis, PBMCs were isolated using Ficoll-Histopaque density gradient centrifugation and then cryopreserved in the vapor phase of liquid nitrogen. Analytical flow cytometry was used to check the purity and quantity of each magnetically sorted T cell population. From each sorted fraction, genomic DNA was isolated and quantified by UV absorbance on a Nanodrop 2000c. In the case of this clone: No cognate antigen has been identified for it. No qualities accompany the bases; no much larger clone lies one base away.

Using the deep immunoSEQ assay, TCR CDR3 regions were amplified from genomic DNA by multiplex PCR. For each cell subset, the extracted genomic DNA was distributed evenly across all wells of several immunoSEQ 96-well plates, and each plate served as one replicate. For sorted subsets, each replicate PCR was loaded with about 0.2 ug genomic DNA, equivalent to about 30,000 T cell genomes. Purified libraries were measured with a Qubit 3.0 fluorometer, size-checked on a Bioanalyzer 2100, and measured again with the KAPA Library Quantification kit. A separate single-read 150-cycle Illumina NextSeq 550 flow cell was used to sequence each immunoSEQ 96-well plate. The paper's data handling went like this. The immunoSEQ output contained only junctional sequences without quality scores, so filtering could not match that applied to full-length reads. To assign V/J genes and CDR3, sequences were annotated using PyIR, a Python wrapper for IgBLAST v1.9, with IMGT germline references. Any read was removed if the V/J assignment was weak (E-value above 1e-6), the CDR3 was missing, or the read contained stop codons, out-of-frame junctions, or ambiguous translated residues. V3J clonotypes were defined as sequences sharing the same inferred V gene, J gene, and CDR3 amino acid sequence. To compute the percentage overlap between repertoires, the number of shared unique clonotypes was divided by the size of the smaller repertoire. RTK rarefaction, the Chao1 estimator, and Recon v2.1 estimates of unobserved clonotypes were used to assess repertoire richness. Generation probabilities for all TCRbeta clonotypes obtained by the gDNA method from four donors were computed using OLGA. Imported from immuneACCESS, the table was reduced by TCRdb to in-frame sequences with V and J called. These copies leave out some clones; in studies compared against another copy, an unresolved V gene accounts for under half, and the cause of the remainder is not known. For V, J and clone size, that table is used; D and trimming come from the DNA. The sample data list a few million clones, and around 93% of these were observed just once. Of the sample, 0.37% falls within the top ten clones.

CDR1 KGHSH and CDR2 LQKENI were looked up in the germline V gene. The CDR3, cysteine through phenylalanine, is 14 amino acids long. Only the CDR3 part of the read is kept: 42 bases, read in frame from the first base. V trim: 5 bases; J trim: 8 bases; unmatched bases: 8. The V and J segments used are TRBV18 and TRBJ1-2; 10 junctional bases match TRBD1. Sequencing input: naive CD4+ T cells from PBMCs. What this sample's cell subset or site label stands for: CD45RA+ positively selected. This TCR was recovered from a man aged 18 to 35 in good health. Some clones in this sample may be carry-over from other donors' samples. The CDR3 here reads CASSANRDRGGYTF. The sequence in DNA is TGTGCCAGCTCAGCCAACCGGGACAGGGGCGGCTACACCTTC.